One sample yielded the 25 T cell receptor beta chains listed below, sequenced in a study of tumor-infiltrating lymphocytes in primary liver carcinoma (dated by TCRdb to about 2017). The instrument given in TCRdb is Illumina HiSeq 2500. TCRbeta-specific cDNA was reverse-transcribed from roughly 500 ng total RNA using a constant-region primer and ProtoScript II reverse transcriptase. Construction of the TCRbeta libraries relied on three nested rounds of multiplex PCR, following a slightly modified ARM-PCR procedure. Each of the first two PCR rounds ran for approximately 10 cycles using multiplex TRBV1-TRBV30 forward primers together with a Cbeta reverse primer. TCRdb ran its own pipeline on the public reads, namely fastp trimming at Q25 and MiXCR clone calling, and kept in-frame beta chains. Every distinct CDR3 protein forms one entry, paired with its most common genes and DNA. The sample includes roughly 55,000 distinct CDR3 sequences, with 70% to 85% observed a single time. Roughly three fifths of the sample is in the top ten clones.

Without any cell sorting, total RNA and DNA were extracted together from around 20-30 mg of bulk tissue using the AllPrep DNA/RNA mini kit. The sequencing input was liver tumor tissue from sampling region 2. What this sample's cell subset or site label stands for: tumor region T2, inferior pole. The receptors derive from a man aged 40-49 years with primary liver carcinoma and hepatitis B virus infection.

There are a few counts of this clonotype. V and J are TRBV11-2 and TRBJ2-5, with a weak D call TRBD2 (5 bases). This CDR3 comprises 12 residues. V was pared by 2 bases and J by 8 bases, with 9 bases between. Germline V gene sequence: CDR1 SGHAT, CDR2 FQNNGV. The CDR3 is CASSLMGDTQYF. CDR3 sequence (DNA): TGTGCCAGCAGCTTAATGGGAGACACCCAGTACTTC.

Of note for this clonotype: No conserved phenylalanine or tryptophan is present at the end of the CDR3, so a read error is the likely explanation. The DNA is left out, because the CDR3 cannot be placed on it with certainty; the CDR3 is given as TCRdb lists it. J is TRBJ2-3 and V is TRBV11-2; TRBD2 is the table's D call, not checked against the DNA. The length of the CDR3 is 14 amino acids, counting both ends. Germline V CDR1 and CDR2: SGHAT, FQNNGV. CDR3 residues: CAISFGGFSEKSTL.

This clonotype was observed a few times. The chain joins TRBV7-3 to TRBJ2-1; 10 bases line up with TRBD2. CDR3 size: 16 residues. After removal of 9 bases from V and 8 bases from J, the junction contained 16 bases not matched to a gene. Germline V CDR1 and CDR2: SGHTA, FQGTGA. The CDR3 reads CASNIGLAALGDEQFF. CDR3 bases: TGTGCCAGTAACATCGGACTAGCGGCCTTGGGGGATGAGCAGTTCTTC.

This clonotype is classed as medium-sized. V usage is TRBV11-2 and J usage is TRBJ1-1; D is uncertain. CDR1 and CDR2 (germline): SGHAT, FQNNGV. Trimming pared 2 bases from V and 11 bases from J, leaving 12 bases between. The CDR3 sequence is 12 residues long. CDR3 region: CASSLYQKEAFF. The CDR3, as DNA: TGTGCCAGCAGCTTATACCAAAAGGAGGCTTTCTTT. The entire variable domain, with the rest obtained from reference TRBV11-2 and TRBJ1-1, is as follows: EAGVAQSPRYKIIEKRQSVAFWCNPISGHATLYWYQQILGQGPKLLIQFQNNGVVDDSQLPKDRFSAERLKGVDSTLKIQPAKLEDSAVYLCASSLYQKEAFFGQGTRLTVV.

This clonotype was counted many times. J is TRBJ2-1 and V is TRBV11-2, with 8 positions matching TRBD2. This CDR3 has 16 amino acids. Per germline, CDR1 SGHAT and CDR2 FQNNGV. The V segment lost 1 base and the J segment 7 bases; nucleotides outside the gene matches: 9. CDR3 protein: CASSLGIGRVVNEQFF. The CDR3 bases are TGTGCCAGCAGCTTAGGGATCGGGAGGGTTGTAAATGAGCAGTTCTTC.

The V gene is TRBV21-1, the J gene TRBJ2-2; the table's D call, TRBD1, was not checked against the DNA. TRBV21-1 is deemed a pseudogene. This CDR3 region has 16 residues. As DNA, the CDR3 is TGTGCCAGCAGCAAGAAGGACAGGGTCCGCACCGGGAAGCTGTTTTTT. Its translation: CASSKKDRVRTGKLFF.

The rearrangement joins TRBV11-2 to TRBJ2-5; possibly TRBD2 for D (5 bases). V lost 6 bases and J lost 4, with 21 bases in between. Germline V gives CDR1 SGHAT, CDR2 FQNNGV. The CDR3 is 16 amino acids. The CDR3, as DNA: TGTGCCAGCAGTCAAGCTCCTGGCGGGTGGAGAGAGACCCAGTACTTC. This encodes CASSQAPGGWRETQYF.

This clonotype has a handful of counts. This may stem from a read error, because a much larger clone lies one nucleotide away. In DNA, the CDR3 is TGTGTCAGCAGCTTACGCCTCGGGACTACCAGCCTGAACACCGGGGAGCTGTTTTTT. It is translated as CVSSLRLGTTSLNTGELFF. This chain connects TRBV5-4 to TRBJ2-2; 7 bases are a match to TRBD2. This CDR3 comprises 19 residues. Germline V gives CDR1 SGHNT, CDR2 YYREEE (reference sequence).

The chain links TRBV6-1 to TRBJ2-1; D perhaps matches TRBD1 (5 bases). The V and J ends lost 7 bases and 5 bases respectively, with 15 bases between them. Germline V CDR1 and CDR2: MNHNS, SASEGT. The CDR3 has 14 amino acids. CDR3 DNA sequence: TGTGCCAGCAATTTCGGACATGAAAACAATGAGCAGTTCTTC. This sequence encodes CASNFGHENNEQFF.

This rearrangement joins TRBV12-3 or TRBV12-4 to TRBJ2-1; D is perhaps TRBD1 or TRBD2 (5 bases each). CDR3 length: 16 amino acids. The ends were cut back, 7 bases at V and 1 base at J, with 17 bases in the middle. The CDR3 nucleotides read TGTGCCAGCATTTTTGGGACCGGAATTTCCTACAATGAGCAGTTCTTC. Translating gives CASIFGTGISYNEQFF.

A word on this clonotype: At one end, the junction sequence differs from germline, possibly due to a read error. This chain joins TRBV6-5 and TRBJ2-1; 9 bases match TRBD1. Germline-derived CDR1 and CDR2 are MNHEY and SVGAGI. The CDR3 is 14 residues long. The DNA for the CDR3 is TGTGCCAGCAGTTACTTCACAGGGGGCAATGAACAGTTCTTC. Translation: CASSYFTGGNEQFF.

To note about this clonotype: This may be a read error, as it is one base from a much larger clone. The chain recombines TRBV29-1 with TRBJ2-3; D call uncertain. Germline lookup yields CDR1 SQVTM and CDR2 ANQGSEA. The CDR3 loop spans 13 amino acids. CDR3 region: CSVGLGSIDTQYF. The CDR3 region has the DNA TGCAGCGTGGGCTTAGGAAGCATAGATACGCAGTATTTT.

The table lists this clonotype with many counts. This chain joins TRBV5-1 and TRBJ1-1; tentatively, D is TRBD1 (5 bases). The CDR3 is made up of 13 amino acids. Germline V lookup: CDR1 SGHRS, CDR2 YFSETQ. V was pared by 6 bases and J by 2 bases, with 11 bases between. The CDR3 loop is CASTGQPNTEAFF. The DNA for the CDR3 is TGCGCCAGCACCGGACAACCAAACACTGAAGCTTTCTTT.

The chain combines TRBV10-3 with TRBJ2-1; TRBD2 is a possible D gene (6 bases). The CDR3 is made up of 13 amino acids. The germline gives CDR1 ENHRY, CDR2 SYGVKD. Deletions cut 8 bases from V and 10 bases from J, with 18 bases between. The CDR3: CAIAWDLFNEQFF. The CDR3 DNA sequence: TGTGCCATCGCCTGGGACTTATTCAACGAGCAGTTCTTC.

Regarding this clonotype: The conserved final phenylalanine or tryptophan is absent from the CDR3, which likely points to a read error. J is TRBJ2-1 and V is TRBV6-1, with unresolved D. Germline V gives CDR1 MNHNS, CDR2 SASEGT. The CDR3 has 13 amino acids. Here the CDR3 reads CANSEFLDNEQFL. The CDR3 nucleotides read TGTGCCAACAGTGAATTCTTGGACAATGAGCAGTTCTTG.

This clonotype was detected many times. The rearrangement joins TRBV28 to TRBJ1-5; tentatively, D is TRBD1 (5 bases). The CDR3 length is 16 residues. V dropped 3 bases and J dropped 4 bases, with 16 bases sitting between them. Germline CDR1 is MDHEN and CDR2 is SYDVKM. The chain's CDR3 is CASSLSREGGNQPQHF. CDR3 coding DNA: TGTGCCAGCAGTTTGAGCAGGGAGGGAGGGAATCAGCCCCAGCATTTT. Combining the CDR3 with reference TRBV28 and TRBJ1-5 gives the whole variable domain DVKVTQSSRYLVKRTGEKVFLECVQDMDHENMFWYRQDPGLGLRLIYFSYDVKMKEKGDIPEGYSVSREKKERFSLILESASTNQTSMYLCASSLSREGGNQPQHFGDGTRLSIL.

The rearrangement links TRBV11-2 to TRBJ2-1, with 10 bases fitting TRBD1. Germline CDR1 SGHAT, CDR2 FQNNGV. With 5 bases clipped from V and 10 bases from J, the junction kept 11 bases outside the gene matches. CDR3 length: 15 amino acids. The CDR3 sequence is CASSTGTGAKDEQFF. As DNA, the CDR3 is TGTGCCAGCAGCACCGGGACAGGGGCCAAAGACGAGCAGTTCTTC.

This clonotype appeared a few times. The chain couples TRBV5-4 to TRBJ2-3; unclear D gene. Germline V gene sequence: CDR1 SGHNT, CDR2 YYREEE (reference sequence). V gave up 6 bases and J gave up 2 bases, with 16 bases separating them. The CDR3 consists of 15 residues. The CDR3 bases are TGTGCCAGCACCTCCTTCGTAGCTTCCACAGATACGCAGTATTTT. This codes for CASTSFVASTDTQYF.

J is TRBJ1-1 and V is TRBV4-2; D not certain. The CDR3 is 16 residues long. From germline, CDR1 is LGHNA and CDR2 YNFKEQ. CDR3 amino acids: CTNSIFAQDGDTEAFF. The CDR3 nucleotides are TGTACCAACAGCATATTTGCCCAAGACGGGGACACTGAAGCTTTCTTT.

The genes are TRBV11-2 and TRBJ2-3, with TRBD1 matching 7 bases. Germline V gene sequence: CDR1 SGHAT, CDR2 FQNNGV. With 6 bases clipped from V and 3 bases from J, the junction kept 9 bases outside the gene matches. This CDR3 has 15 amino acids. The CDR3 protein is CASSIPTGTTDTQYF. The CDR3 nucleotides read TGTGCCAGCAGTATACCGACAGGGACAACAGATACGCAGTATTTT.

The chain combines TRBV9 with TRBJ2-7; the D gene is possibly TRBD1 (5 bases). Germline CDR1 reads SGDLS; CDR2 reads YYNGEE. This CDR3 has 13 amino acids. The V end lost 0 bases, the J end lost 9 bases, and 13 bases lay between the germline ends. As DNA, the CDR3 is TGTGCCAGCAGCGTAGGGGATGGGGCCCCGCAGTACTTC. Residues: CASSVGDGAPQYF.

This clonotype was detected only a few times. The chain combines TRBV6-1 with TRBJ2-7; 7 bases map to TRBD1. This CDR3 region has 13 residues. V dropped 7 bases and J dropped 1; count of bases not matched to a gene: 4. From germline, CDR1 is MNHNS and CDR2 SASEGT. In nucleotides, the CDR3 is TGTGCCAGCACCCGGACAGGTTCCTACGAGCAGTACTTC. Protein: CASTRTGSYEQYF.

This clonotype has just one count. A single base separates this from a much larger clone, so it may be a read error. The chain uses TRBV11-2 and TRBJ2-2, with D possibly TRBD1 on 6 matching bases. Per the germline V gene, CDR1 is SGHAT and CDR2 is FQNNGV. The CDR3 is 15 residues long. As DNA, the CDR3 is TGTGCCATCAGCTTGTCCACCAGGGGCGATGCGGAGCTGTTTTTT. Translating gives CAISLSTRGDAELFF.

The chain has TRBV28 and TRBJ1-2; D call uncertain. The CDR3 length is 12 residues. V shed 7 bases and J shed 8 bases, with 14 bases lying between them. The germline V gene has CDR1 MDHEN and CDR2 SYDVKM. The CDR3 DNA follows: TGTGCCAGCAATCCGGGAAGTTGGGGCTACACCTTC. This translates into CASNPGSWGYTF.

Worth noting for this clonotype: The CDR3 end shows no conserved phenylalanine or tryptophan, and so a read error is likely. V is TRBV4-1 and J is TRBJ1-4; D possibly corresponds to TRBD1 (6 bases). This CDR3 contains 15 residues. Trimming cost V 8 bases and J 7 bases, with 20 bases left between them. Germline lookup yields CDR1 MGHRA and CDR2 YSYEKL. Here the CDR3 DNA reads TGCGCCAGCTGCCTCTGGGGGGCGGCTAGTGAAAAACTGTTTTTA. Its translation: CASCLWGAASEKLFL.